The 10 T cell receptor beta chains listed next were all sequenced from one sample in a study of cytomegalovirus exposure and HLA in healthy donors. 13 Jbeta primers and 60 Vbeta primers were used for the PCR. The protocol was immunoSEQ multiplex PCR, while the TCRdb copy is restricted to in-frame clones and leaves out a portion. The data contain around 150,000 clones, around 78% of them singletons. The sequencing input was PBMCs. These receptors all come from a female donor in good health and CMV-seropositive.

The chain combines TRBV30 with TRBJ2-1; tentatively, D is TRBD1 (6 bases). This CDR3 has 13 residues. V was trimmed by 5 bases and J by 5 bases, leaving 13 bases between them. In germline, CDR1 is GTSNPN, CDR2 SVGIG (reference sequence). CDR3 DNA: TGTGCCTGGCGCGACGGGACAAACAATGAGCAGTTCTTC. It translates to CAWRDGTNNEQFF.

This clone was seen a few times. V and J are TRBV7-6 and TRBJ2-1, with 12 positions matching TRBD1. Germline-derived CDR1 and CDR2 are SGHVS and FNYEAQ. Trimming took 6 bases from V and 9 from J; bases not matched to a gene: 15. The CDR3 has 17 amino acids. The CDR3, as DNA: TGTGCCAGCAGACTCACCCCAGGTGGGACAGGGGGCGGTGAGCAGTTCTTC. Translating gives CASRLTPGGTGGGEQFF.

The chain has TRBV4-1 and TRBJ2-3; 10 bases agree with TRBD1. The ends lost 4 bases at V and 1 base at J; junction bases unmatched: 5. CDR1 is MGHRA and CDR2 is YSYEKL in the germline V gene. The CDR3 extends over 16 amino acids. DNA of the CDR3: TGCGCCAGCAGCCGGCCCGGGACAGGGGGCACAGATACGCAGTATTTT. As protein: CASSRPGTGGTDTQYF.

The V gene is TRBV7-9, the J gene TRBJ1-1, with D unresolved. The CDR3 totals 12 residues. Germline CDR1 is SEHNR and CDR2 is FQNEAQ (reference sequence). Trimming left V 2 bases short and J 11 bases short, with 12 bases between. CDR3 protein: CASSLLGRRAFF. DNA of the CDR3: TGTGCCAGCAGCTTACTCGGTCGGCGGGCTTTCTTT.

The chain joins TRBV5-4 to TRBJ2-5; 10 bases map to TRBD2. Germline V CDR1 and CDR2: SGHNT, YYREEE (reference sequence). J lost 5 bases, V lost 5 bases, and 6 bases had no gene match. This CDR3 spans 14 amino acids. CDR3 sequence reads: CASRPSGSSETQYF. In nucleotides, the CDR3 is TGTGCCAGCAGACCTAGCGGGAGTTCTGAGACCCAGTACTTC.

The rearrangement links TRBV2 to TRBJ2-4, with 9 bases fitting TRBD1. The J segment lost 9 bases and the V segment lost 4 bases, leaving 4 bases of the junction unmatched. The germline CDR1 and CDR2 sequences are SNHLY and FYNNEI. The CDR3 contains 13 residues. DNA for the CDR3: TGTGCCAGCAGTGGGGGACAGGGCGGCATTCAGTACTTC. It codes for CASSGGQGGIQYF.

This clone has a single count. The chain is built from TRBV25-1 and TRBJ1-4; D call uncertain. The CDR3 is made up of 16 amino acids. Germline-derived CDR1 and CDR2 are MGHDK and SYGVNS. Trimming pared 6 bases from V and 8 bases from J, leaving 22 bases between. In DNA, the CDR3 is TGTGCCAGCAGCGACCAGTCCGAAGAGGCAGTCGAAAAACTGTTTTTT. Protein: CASSDQSEEAVEKLFF.

As for this clone: The sample contains more than one DNA sequence encoding this CDR3. This rearrangement joins TRBV25-1 to TRBJ2-7; D possibly corresponds to TRBD2 (6 bases). With 5 bases removed from V and 3 bases from J, the gap between germline ends came to 14 bases. The germline V gene has CDR1 MGHDK and CDR2 SYGVNS. This CDR3 spans 14 amino acids. The DNA for the CDR3 is TGTGCCAGCAGTTATGGGGTCGGGAGCTACGAGCAGTACTTC. Its translation is CASSYGVGSYEQYF.

The gene calls are TRBV5-1 and TRBJ1-1; tentative D call: TRBD1 (5 bases). V lost 2 bases, J lost 7 bases, and 15 bases lay in between. CDR3 length: 14 amino acids. From germline, CDR1 is SGHRS and CDR2 YFSETQ. The CDR3 region has the DNA TGCGCCAGCAGCTTTGACAGCTCCTCCATTGAAGCTTTCTTT. Its translation: CASSFDSSSIEAFF.

This rearrangement joins TRBV30 to TRBJ1-5, with 8 bases aligning to TRBD1. The CDR3 runs to 14 residues. Germline V CDR1 and CDR2: GTSNPN, SVGIG (reference sequence). Trimming at V came to 7 bases and at J to 7 bases, leaving 12 bases not matched to a gene. CDR3 in DNA: TGTGCCTATTCCAGGGGGCAGGGATGGCAGCCCCAGCATTTT. Its protein product is CAYSRGQGWQPQHF.